This T cell receptor (beta chain) stems from a study of CD8+CD57+ T cells in acquired aplastic anemia. All sequencing subjects had displayed CD8+CD57+ cell expansion on flow cytometry. Study-wide results and caveats: Patients and controls had CD8+ Simpson's diversity values that were not significantly distinct.

The CDR3 has 15 amino acids. Trimming shortened V by 4 bases and J by 0 bases, and 11 bases separated the two germline ends. The V gene's germline CDR1 is SGHRS and CDR2 YFSETQ. CDR3 and TCR beta VDJ profiling relied on a genomic DNA template. TCRdb re-called the reads through MiXCR, storing one row per CDR3 protein. The sample contains some 92,000 distinct CDR3 sequences, 65% to 70% of which appear only once. This clonotype was seen more than once but under ten times. Its antigen is still unknown. The sample consisted of sorted CD4+, CD8+, or CD8+CD57+ T cells (not recorded which) from PBMCs. The sequence derives from a human donor with aplastic anemia. The chain couples TRBV5-1 to TRBJ1-5, with D possibly TRBD1 on 5 matching bases. In nucleotides, the CDR3 is TGCGCCAGCAGCCTCGGGACGGCTAGCAATCAGCCCCAGCATTTT. Translating gives CASSLGTASNQPQHF.